The clone carrying this T cell receptor (beta chain) was detected ten times or more. Antigen specificity is unknown. This entry belongs to a study of shared clonotypes between healthy human individuals. Study results and caveats: Only blood was sampled; tissue repertoires likely differ.

CDR3 length equals 14 residues. V lost 4 bases, J lost 10 bases, and 17 bases lay in between. Germline assignment: CDR1 SNHLY and CDR2 FYNNEI. Using ten immunoSEQ deep assay plates, investigators sequenced unsorted PBMC DNA. Per the original data handling: Filtering differed, since immunoSEQ gave only junction sequences and no quality scores. The assay was immunoSEQ multiplex PCR, and TCRdb's table has in-frame clones only and misses some. The V and J calls and the clone size are those of that table, but D and trimming were determined from the DNA. The sample consists of about half a million clones, about 84% of them appearing once. Those who donated, Caucasian adults without exception, all lived in Nashville, Tennessee.

Sequenced material: PBMCs. This clonotype was sampled from a woman in her 40s in good health. Some clones in this sample may be carry-over from other donors' samples. V usage is TRBV2 and J usage is TRBJ2-1, with TRBD2 as a possible D gene (5 bases). The CDR3 reads CASSAGYSEREQFF. DNA of the CDR3: TGTGCCAGCAGTGCGGGGTATTCCGAACGGGAGCAGTTCTTC.